This T cell receptor beta chain originates from a study of cytomegalovirus exposure and HLA in healthy donors. V trimming: 5 bases; J trimming: 0 bases; junction bases outside the gene matches: 5. In germline, CDR1 is MDHEN, CDR2 SYDVKM. This CDR3 comprises 17 residues. Overall study results and limits: Later analysis showed most CMV-associated TCR beta chains appearing HLA-restricted. When analyzed later, a missense DCLRE1C variant was found to be linked to TCR beta V- and J-gene trimming.

PCR used 60 Vbeta primers and 13 Jbeta primers. Profiled with immunoSEQ multiplex PCR; TCRdb holds only in-frame clones, not every one. Here the sample spans 150,000 to 200,000 clones, about 80% being singletons. Regarding this clone: No antigen is known for it.

This TCR came from a middle-aged man in good health and CMV-seropositive. What was sequenced was PBMCs. This sequence joins TRBV28 and TRBJ2-6; 9 bases fit TRBD1. CDR3 loop: CASSVGTGSSGANVLTF. CDR3 coding DNA: TGTGCCAGCAGTGTCGGGACAGGGAGCTCTGGGGCCAACGTCCTGACTTTC.